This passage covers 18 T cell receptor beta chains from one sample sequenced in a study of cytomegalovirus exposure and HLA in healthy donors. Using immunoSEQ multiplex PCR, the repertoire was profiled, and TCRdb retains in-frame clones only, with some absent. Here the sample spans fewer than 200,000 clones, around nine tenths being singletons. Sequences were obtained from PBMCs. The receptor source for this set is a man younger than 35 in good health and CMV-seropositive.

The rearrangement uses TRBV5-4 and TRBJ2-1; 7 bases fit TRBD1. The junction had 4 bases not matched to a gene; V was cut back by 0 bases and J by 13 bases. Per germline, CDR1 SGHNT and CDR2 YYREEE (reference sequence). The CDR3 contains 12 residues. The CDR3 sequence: CASSLGSGGQFF. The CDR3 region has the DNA TGTGCCAGCAGCTTGGGTTCAGGGGGACAGTTCTTC.

CDR3 bases: TGTGCCTGGGACACCTTCGGACTGGGTCAGCCCCAGCATTTT. Protein: CAWDTFGLGQPQHF. The chain couples TRBV30 to TRBJ1-5; D remains ambiguous. Deletions cut 5 bases from V and 6 bases from J, with 17 bases between. Looked up from germline, CDR1 is GTSNPN and CDR2 is SVGIG (reference sequence). CDR3 length: 14 amino acids.

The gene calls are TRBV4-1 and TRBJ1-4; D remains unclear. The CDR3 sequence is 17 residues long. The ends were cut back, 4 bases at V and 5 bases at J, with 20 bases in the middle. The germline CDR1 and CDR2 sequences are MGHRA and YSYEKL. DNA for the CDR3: TGCGCCAGCAGCCGAATTCCGCGGGCGGAAGGGAATGAAAAACTGTTTTTT. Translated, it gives CASSRIPRAEGNEKLFF.

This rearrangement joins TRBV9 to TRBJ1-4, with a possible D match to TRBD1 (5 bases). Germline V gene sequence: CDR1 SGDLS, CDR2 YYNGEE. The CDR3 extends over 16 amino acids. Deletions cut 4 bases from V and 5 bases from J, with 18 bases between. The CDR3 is CASSPRSTVPNEKLFF. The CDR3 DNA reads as TGTGCCAGCAGCCCAAGATCGACAGTCCCAAATGAAAAACTGTTTTTT.

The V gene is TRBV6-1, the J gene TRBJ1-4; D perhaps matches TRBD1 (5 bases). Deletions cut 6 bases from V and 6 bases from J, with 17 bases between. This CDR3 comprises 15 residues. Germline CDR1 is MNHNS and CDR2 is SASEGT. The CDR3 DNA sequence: TGTGCCAGCAGCGGGGGGGGGACGGTAGATGAAAAACTGTTTTTT. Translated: CASSGGGTVDEKLFF.

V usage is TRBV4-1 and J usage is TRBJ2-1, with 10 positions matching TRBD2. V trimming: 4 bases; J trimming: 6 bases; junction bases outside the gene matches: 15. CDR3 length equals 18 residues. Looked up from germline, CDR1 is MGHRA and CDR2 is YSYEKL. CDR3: CASSPRLAGAVDANEQFF. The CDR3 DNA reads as TGCGCCAGCAGCCCGCGGCTAGCGGGAGCGGTGGATGCCAATGAGCAGTTCTTC.

This CDR3 is CASSLGQWPNQPQHF. DNA of the CDR3: TGTGCCAGCAGCTTGGGACAGTGGCCCAATCAGCCCCAGCATTTT. This chain connects TRBV7-9 to TRBJ1-5, with 7 positions matching TRBD1. The V and J ends lost 3 bases and 3 bases, in that order; junction bases with no gene match: 5. The germline V gene encodes CDR1 SEHNR and CDR2 FQNEAQ (reference sequence). This CDR3 spans 15 amino acids.

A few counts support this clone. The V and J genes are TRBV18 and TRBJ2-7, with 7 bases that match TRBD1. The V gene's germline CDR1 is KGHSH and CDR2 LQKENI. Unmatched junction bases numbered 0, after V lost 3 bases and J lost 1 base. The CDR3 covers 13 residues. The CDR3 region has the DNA TGTGCCAGCTCACCGACAGGGTCCTACGAGCAGTACTTC. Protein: CASSPTGSYEQYF.

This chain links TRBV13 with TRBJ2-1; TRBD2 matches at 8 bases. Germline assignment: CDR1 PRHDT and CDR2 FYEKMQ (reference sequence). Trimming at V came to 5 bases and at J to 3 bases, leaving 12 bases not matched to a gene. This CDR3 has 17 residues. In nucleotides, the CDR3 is TGTGCCAGCAGCCCCGACCGGGGGGGGCCCTTCTACAATGAGCAGTTCTTC. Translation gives CASSPDRGGPFYNEQFF.

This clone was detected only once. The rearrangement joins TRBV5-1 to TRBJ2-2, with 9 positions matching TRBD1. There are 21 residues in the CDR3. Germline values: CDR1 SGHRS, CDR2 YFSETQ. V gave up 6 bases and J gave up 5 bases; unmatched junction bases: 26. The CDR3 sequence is CASIAHPPRSIRDRVTGELFF. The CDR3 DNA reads TGCGCCAGCATTGCGCACCCGCCGAGGTCGATCCGGGACAGGGTAACCGGGGAGCTGTTTTTT.

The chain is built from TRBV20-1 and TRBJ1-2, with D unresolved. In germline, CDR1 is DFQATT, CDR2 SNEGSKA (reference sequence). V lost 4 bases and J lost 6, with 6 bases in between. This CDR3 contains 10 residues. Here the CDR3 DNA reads TGCAGTGCTAATATAGATGGCTACACCTTC. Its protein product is CSANIDGYTF.

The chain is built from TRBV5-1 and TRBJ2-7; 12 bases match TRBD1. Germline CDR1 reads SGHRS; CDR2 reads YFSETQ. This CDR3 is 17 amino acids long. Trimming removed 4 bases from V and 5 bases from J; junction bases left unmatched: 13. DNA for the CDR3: TGCGCCAGCAGCGTGGGACAGGGGGCGAGAAATTTCCACGAGCAGTACTTC. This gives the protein CASSVGQGARNFHEQYF. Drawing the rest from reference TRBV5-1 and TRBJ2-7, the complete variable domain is KAGVTQTPRYLIKTRGQQVTLSCSPISGHRSVSWYQQTPGQGLQFLFEYFSETQRNKGNFPGRFSGRQFSNSRSEMNVSTLELGDSALYLCASSVGQGARNFHEQYFGPGTRLTVT.

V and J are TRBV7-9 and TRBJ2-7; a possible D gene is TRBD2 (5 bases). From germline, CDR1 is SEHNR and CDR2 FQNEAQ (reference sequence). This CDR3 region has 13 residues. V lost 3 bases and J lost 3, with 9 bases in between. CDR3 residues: CASSLAGDYEQYF. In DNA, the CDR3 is TGTGCCAGCAGCTTGGCCGGGGACTACGAGCAGTACTTC. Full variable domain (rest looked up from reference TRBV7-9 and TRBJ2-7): DTGVSQNPRHKITKRGQNVTFRCDPISEHNRLYWYRQTLGQGPEFLTYFQNEAQLEKSRLLSDRFSAERPKGSFSTLEIQRTEQGDSAMYLCASSLAGDYEQYFGPGTRLTVT.

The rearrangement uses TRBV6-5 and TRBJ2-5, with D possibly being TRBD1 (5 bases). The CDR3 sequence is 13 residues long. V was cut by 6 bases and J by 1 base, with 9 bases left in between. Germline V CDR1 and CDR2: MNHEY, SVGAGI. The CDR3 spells CASSKDTQETQYF. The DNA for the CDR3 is TGTGCCAGCAGCAAGGACACCCAAGAGACCCAGTACTTC.

CDR3 DNA sequence: TGTGCCAGCAGTCCCACCTATTCCACTAGCGGAAAGTACTTC. Amino acids: CASSPTYSTSGKYF. The rearrangement uses TRBV6-4 and TRBJ2-7; 8 nucleotides match TRBD2. The CDR3 has 14 amino acids. Germline assignment: CDR1 MRHNA and CDR2 SNTAGT. The V segment lost 5 bases and the J segment 11 bases; nucleotides outside the gene matches: 14.

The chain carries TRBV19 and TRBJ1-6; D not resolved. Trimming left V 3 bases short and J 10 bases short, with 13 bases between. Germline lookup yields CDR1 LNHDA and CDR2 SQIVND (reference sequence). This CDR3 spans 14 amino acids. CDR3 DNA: TGTGCCAGTAGTATTGGGGAGGGATACTCACCCCTCCACTTT. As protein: CASSIGEGYSPLHF.

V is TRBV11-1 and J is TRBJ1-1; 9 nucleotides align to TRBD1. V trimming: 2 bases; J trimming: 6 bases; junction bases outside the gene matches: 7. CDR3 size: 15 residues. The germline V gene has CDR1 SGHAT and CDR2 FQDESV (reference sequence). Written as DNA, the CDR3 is TGTGCCAGCAGCTTACTTAAACAGGGGGCCCCTGAAGCTTTCTTT. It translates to CASSLLKQGAPEAFF.

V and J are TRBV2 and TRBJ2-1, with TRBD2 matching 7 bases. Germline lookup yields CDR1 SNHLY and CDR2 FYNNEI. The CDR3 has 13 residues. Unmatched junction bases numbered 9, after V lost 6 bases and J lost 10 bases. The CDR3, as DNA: TGTGCCAGCAGGGGAGGACTAGTCAACGAGCAGTTCTTC. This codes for CASRGGLVNEQFF.